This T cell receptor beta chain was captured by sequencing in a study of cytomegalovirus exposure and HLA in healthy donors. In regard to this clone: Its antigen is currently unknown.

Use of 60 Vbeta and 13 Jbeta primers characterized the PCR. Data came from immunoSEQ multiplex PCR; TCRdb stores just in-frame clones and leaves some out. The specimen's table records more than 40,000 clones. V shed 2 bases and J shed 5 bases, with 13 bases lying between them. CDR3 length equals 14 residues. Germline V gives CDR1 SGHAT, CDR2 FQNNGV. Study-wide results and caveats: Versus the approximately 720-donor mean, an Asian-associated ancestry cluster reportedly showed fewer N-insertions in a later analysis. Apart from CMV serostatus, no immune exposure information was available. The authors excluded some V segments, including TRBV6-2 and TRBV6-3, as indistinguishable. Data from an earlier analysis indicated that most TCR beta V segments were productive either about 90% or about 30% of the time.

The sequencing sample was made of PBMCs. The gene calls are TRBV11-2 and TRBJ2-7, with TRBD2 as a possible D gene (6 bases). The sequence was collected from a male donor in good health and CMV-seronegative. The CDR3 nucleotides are TGTGCCAGCAGCTTACAGGGAGGAGGCCACGAGCAGTACTTC. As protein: CASSLQGGGHEQYF.